One and the same sample provided the 27 T cell receptor beta chains below, sequenced in a study of neurological immune-mediated disorders. The time point was: longitudinal time-point 3. TCRdb re-derived calls from the 5' RACE reads in MiXCR, one entry per CDR3 protein. The sample contains about 53,000 distinct CDR3 sequences, 6.5% to 8.5% of which appear only once. The sample was PBMCs. These receptors were obtained from a woman between 40 and 55 years old in good health.

This clonotype was recorded at least ten times. V and J are TRBV27 and TRBJ2-7; D is unresolved. The CDR3 totals 14 residues. Germline CDR1 is MNHEY and CDR2 is SMNVEV (reference sequence). V lost 0 bases to trimming and J lost 2 bases, with 8 bases between them. The CDR3 is CASSLSNPPYEQYF. For the CDR3, the DNA is TGTGCCAGCAGTTTATCCAATCCCCCCTACGAGCAGTACTTC.

This clonotype has a count of ten or more. The V call is TRBV25-1, the J call TRBJ2-2; no definite D call. The CDR3 covers 12 residues. V lost 10 bases to trimming and J lost 3 bases, with 9 bases between them. Germline CDR1 MGHDK, CDR2 SYGVNS. The CDR3 DNA follows: TGTGCCACCCGTCGGGACACCGGGGAGCTGTTTTTT. Residues: CATRRDTGELFF. The variable domain in full, completed from reference TRBV25-1 and TRBJ2-2, reads EADIYQTPRYLVIGTGKKITLECSQTMGHDKMYWYQQDPGMELHLIHYSYGVNSTEKGDLSSESTVSRIRTEHFPLTLESARPSHTSQYLCATRRDTGELFFGEGSRLTVL.

This clonotype was recorded at least ten times. CDR3 protein: CASSSTLAAPLQYF. DNA of the CDR3: TGTGCCAGCAGCTCTACACTAGCGGCTCCGTTGCAGTATTTT. This rearrangement joins TRBV7-2 to TRBJ2-3, with 8 bases fitting TRBD2. The CDR3 loop spans 14 amino acids. Germline values: CDR1 SGHTA, CDR2 FQGNSA. Unmatched junction bases numbered 11, after V lost 4 bases and J lost 11 bases.

Many counts were recorded for this clonotype. The V call is TRBV12-3 or TRBV12-4, the J call TRBJ1-1, with no clear D. The germline V and J ends were trimmed by 2 bases and 1 base, with 2 bases remaining between them. The CDR3 spans 12 residues. For the CDR3, the DNA is TGTGCCAGCAGTTTACCGAACACTGAAGCTTTCTTT. Translating gives CASSLPNTEAFF.

The rearrangement joins TRBV12-3 or TRBV12-4 to TRBJ2-7, with TRBD1 identical over 10 bases. J lost 2 bases, V lost 3 bases, and 4 bases had no gene match. The CDR3 length is 15 residues. The CDR3 region is CASSFRGQGTYEQYF. CDR3 DNA: TGTGCCAGCAGTTTTCGGGGACAGGGGACCTACGAGCAGTACTTC.

This clonotype was seen many times. V gene TRBV12-3 or TRBV12-4 combines with J gene TRBJ2-7, with D possibly matching TRBD1 (7 bases). CDR3 length: 11 residues. V shed 6 bases and J shed 13 bases, with 16 bases lying between them. CDR3 residues: CASSPGGQRYF. For the CDR3, the DNA is TGTGCCAGCAGCCCCGGGGGACAGAGATACTTC.

This clonotype was seen ten or more times. This chain links TRBV5-1 with TRBJ2-5; 15 bases align to TRBD2. Germline V gene lookup returns CDR1 SGHRS and CDR2 YFSETQ. J gave up 5 bases and V 3 bases, and 14 bases lay outside the gene matches. The CDR3 is 19 amino acids. The CDR3 sequence: CASSSWTSGRAGGLETQYF. The CDR3 DNA follows: TGCGCCAGCAGCTCCTGGACTAGCGGGAGGGCCGGGGGTCTCGAGACCCAGTACTTC.

This clonotype was detected ten times or more. The chain links TRBV20-1 to TRBJ2-2, with 7 bases that match TRBD2. The germline V gene encodes CDR1 DFQATT and CDR2 SNEGSKA (reference sequence). This CDR3 is 15 amino acids long. V shed 0 bases, J shed 3 bases, and the junction held 4 bases outside the gene matches. CDR3 coding DNA: TGCAGTGCTAGAGAGGGGGGGACTTACACCGGGGAGCTGTTTTTT. Translation gives CSAREGGTYTGELFF.

This clonotype was recorded at least ten times. V and J are TRBV30 and TRBJ2-3; D gene uncertain. V shed 0 bases and J shed 6 bases, with 13 bases lying between them. This CDR3 is built from 14 residues. The germline V gene has CDR1 GTSNPN and CDR2 SVGIG (reference sequence). The CDR3 DNA is TGTGCCTGGAGTGTACGCTTCTCGACCGATACGCAGTATTTT. Translation gives CAWSVRFSTDTQYF.

This clonotype was counted at least ten times. This chain connects TRBV2 to TRBJ2-2; D unresolved. V lost 4 bases, J lost 7 bases, and 13 bases lay in between. Germline CDR1 and CDR2: SNHLY and FYNNEI. The CDR3 runs to 14 residues. CDR3 protein: CASSVERNGGELFF. CDR3 DNA sequence: TGTGCCAGCAGTGTTGAGAGGAACGGCGGGGAGCTGTTTTTT.

The rearrangement joins TRBV11-2 to TRBJ2-2; 10 bases map to TRBD1. The CDR3 loop spans 19 amino acids. Germline V CDR1 and CDR2: SGHAT, FQNNGV. Trimming took 5 bases from V and 0 from J; bases not matched to a gene: 12. In DNA, the CDR3 is TGTGCCAGCAGCGTGAGCCGGGACAGGGGCCTCGCGAACACCGGGGAGCTGTTTTTT. Its translation: CASSVSRDRGLANTGELFF. Full variable domain (outside the CDR3, taken from reference TRBV11-2 and TRBJ2-2): EAGVAQSPRYKIIEKRQSVAFWCNPISGHATLYWYQQILGQGPKLLIQFQNNGVVDDSQLPKDRFSAERLKGVDSTLKIQPAKLEDSAVYLCASSVSRDRGLANTGELFFGEGSRLTVL.

This clonotype was counted many times. The chain combines TRBV20-1 with TRBJ2-2, with a weak D call TRBD2 (5 bases). Trimming left V 3 bases short and J 5 bases short, with 25 bases between. The CDR3 runs to 18 residues. Germline values: CDR1 DFQATT, CDR2 SNEGSKA (reference sequence). The CDR3 reads CSARESGVHPQGTGELFF. The DNA for the CDR3 is TGCAGTGCTAGGGAAAGCGGAGTCCACCCCCAAGGGACCGGGGAGCTGTTTTTT.

The rearrangement links TRBV3-1 to TRBJ2-7; D not certain. Germline lookup yields CDR1 LGHDT and CDR2 YNNKEL (reference sequence). Trimming left V 6 bases short and J 7 bases short, with 16 bases between. This CDR3 comprises 13 residues. Written as DNA, the CDR3 is TGTGCCAGCAGTAGAAAACCCTTCGGGGAGCAGTACTTC. Translated: CASSRKPFGEQYF.

This clonotype was counted ten times or more. The genes are TRBV20-1 and TRBJ2-1, with 7 bases lining up with TRBD1. V lost 0 bases, J lost 4 bases, and 12 bases stayed unmatched. The CDR3 is made up of 17 amino acids. Germline CDR1 is DFQATT and CDR2 is SNEGSKA (reference sequence). The CDR3 loop reads CSARDLRLGTVYNEQFF. The CDR3 bases are TGCAGTGCTAGAGATCTCCGCCTCGGGACAGTATACAATGAGCAGTTCTTC.

The sample holds many counts of this clonotype. This chain joins TRBV5-6 and TRBJ2-5; no firm D call. Germline V CDR1 and CDR2: SGHDT, YYEEEE. The V end was cut by 1 base, the J end by 5 bases, with 15 bases between. This CDR3 is built from 15 residues. Here the CDR3 reads CASSLLWQAGETQYF. CDR3 DNA sequence: TGTGCCAGCAGCTTGTTGTGGCAGGCCGGGGAGACCCAGTACTTC.

This clonotype showed up many times. This chain links TRBV9 with TRBJ2-7; the D gene is possibly TRBD2 (6 bases). The V and J ends lost 2 bases and 1 base respectively, with 7 bases between them. This CDR3 contains 13 residues. CDR1 is SGDLS and CDR2 is YYNGEE in the germline V gene. The CDR3 spells CASSVGGSYEQYF. CDR3 in DNA: TGTGCCAGCAGCGTGGGGGGATCCTACGAGCAGTACTTC.

The V gene is TRBV20-1, the J gene TRBJ1-4; D call uncertain. The germline V gene encodes CDR1 DFQATT and CDR2 SNEGSKA (reference sequence). V lost 0 bases and J 6 bases, leaving 14 bases between the germline ends. The CDR3 runs to 15 residues. CDR3 DNA sequence: TGCAGTGCTAGAGATGAGGCCGTCTCGTATGAAAAACTGTTTTTT. Translated: CSARDEAVSYEKLFF.

The chain combines TRBV19 with TRBJ1-5, with D maybe TRBD1 (6 bases). Germline V gene data show CDR1 as LNHDA and CDR2 as SQIVND (reference sequence). CDR3 length equals 17 residues. The ends were cut back, 5 bases at V and 2 bases at J, with 19 bases in the middle. The CDR3 DNA reads TGTGCCAGTAGTTTCCTGTCAGGGGTCGTGGGCAATCAGCCCCAGCATTTT. Encoded protein: CASSFLSGVVGNQPQHF.

This clonotype was recorded many times. The chain employs TRBV6-6 and TRBJ1-1, with 8 bases lining up with TRBD1. The CDR3 sequence is 13 residues long. V shed 4 bases, J shed 4 bases, and the junction held 2 bases outside the gene matches. Germline-derived CDR1 and CDR2 are MNHNY and SVGAGI (reference sequence). CDR3 sequence reads: CASSSDRGTEAFF. In nucleotides, the CDR3 is TGTGCCAGCAGTTCTGACAGGGGCACTGAAGCTTTCTTT.

This clonotype was seen repeatedly, ten times or more. This rearrangement joins TRBV6-5 to TRBJ2-5; D is uncertain. The CDR3 spans 13 residues. Germline CDR1 and CDR2: MNHEY and SVGAGI. V lost 6 bases and J lost 1, with 9 bases in between. The CDR3 coding sequence is TGTGCCAGCAGGGGGATGCCCCAAGAGACCCAGTACTTC. This gives the protein CASRGMPQETQYF.

Many counts were recorded for this clonotype. The chain has TRBV20-1 and TRBJ1-6; D is unresolved. V lost 0 bases to trimming and J lost 0 bases, with 12 bases between them. The CDR3 is 17 amino acids. Germline V gene sequence: CDR1 DFQATT, CDR2 SNEGSKA (reference sequence). This CDR3 is CSARDRREFSYNSPLHF. The CDR3 DNA is TGCAGTGCTAGAGATCGCCGGGAATTCTCCTATAATTCACCCCTCCACTTT.

This clonotype was recorded a few times. One end of the junction fails to match germline, which may point to a read error. The V gene is TRBV12-3 or TRBV12-4, the J gene TRBJ1-3; TRBD1 might be the D (5 bases). CDR3 size: 14 residues. CDR3 in amino acids: CVSRYRFSGNTIYF. The CDR3 DNA sequence: TGTGTCAGCAGGTACAGGTTCTCTGGAAACACCATATATTTT.

This clonotype was detected many times. V and J are TRBV7-9 and TRBJ2-3; D not resolved. The germline V gene encodes CDR1 SEHNR and CDR2 FQNEAQ (reference sequence). The CDR3 is 13 residues long. Deletions cut 4 bases from V and 7 bases from J, with 12 bases between. The CDR3 reads CASSSEDRYTQYF. CDR3 bases: TGTGCCAGCAGCTCCGAGGATCGTTATACGCAGTATTTT. The entire variable domain, with the rest obtained from reference TRBV7-9 and TRBJ2-3, is as follows: DTGVSQNPRHKITKRGQNVTFRCDPISEHNRLYWYRQTLGQGPEFLTYFQNEAQLEKSRLLSDRFSAERPKGSFSTLEIQRTEQGDSAMYLCASSSEDRYTQYFGPGTRLTVL.

This clonotype has a count of ten or more. The chain couples TRBV15 to TRBJ1-5, with D unresolved. The CDR3 spans 15 residues. CDR1 and CDR2 (germline): LNHNV, YYDKDF (reference sequence). V was cut by 0 bases and J by 3 bases, with 9 bases left in between. As DNA, the CDR3 is TGTGCCACCAGCAGAGATAAGGGTTACAATCAGCCCCAGCATTTT. This gives the protein CATSRDKGYNQPQHF.

This clonotype occurred many times. The V call is TRBV20-1, the J call TRBJ1-1; D may be TRBD1 (5 bases). Germline CDR1 DFQATT, CDR2 SNEGSKA (reference sequence). The CDR3 runs to 13 residues. Trimming left V 6 bases short and J 6 bases short, with 17 bases between. CDR3 in amino acids: CSAQTGRDPEAFF. CDR3 coding DNA: TGCAGTGCACAGACCGGACGGGACCCTGAAGCTTTCTTT.

In its sample, this clonotype was seen many times. The chain links TRBV3-1 to TRBJ1-1; D is uncertain. V lost 4 bases, J lost 1 base, and 10 bases lay in between. The CDR3 covers 14 residues. CDR1 and CDR2 from the germline V gene are LGHDT and YNNKEL (reference sequence). The CDR3 nucleotides are TGTGCCAGCAGCCCTCGACAAGCGAACACTGAAGCTTTCTTT. Its protein is CASSPRQANTEAFF.

This clonotype was seen at least ten times. V and J are TRBV12-3 or TRBV12-4 and TRBJ2-1; D might be TRBD2 (6 bases). This CDR3 comprises 16 residues. The V and J ends lost 3 bases and 4 bases respectively, with 16 bases between them. The CDR3 sequence is CASSLGLLDPYNEQFF. DNA for the CDR3: TGTGCCAGCAGTTTGGGACTCCTTGATCCTTACAATGAGCAGTTCTTC.